A single sample is the source of the 24 T cell receptor beta chains below, sequenced in a study of T cell repertoires in cytomegalovirus infection. TCRdb processed the reads anew with MiXCR; each CDR3 protein has one entry. The sample lists 200,000 to 300,000 distinct CDR3 sequences, 9.1% occurring once. The source material was PBMCs. All receptors derive from a human donor in good health (CMV status not recorded). Some clones in this sample may be carry-over from other donors' samples.

In its sample, this clonotype was seen many times. The chain joins TRBV28 to TRBJ1-2; TRBD1 might be the D (6 bases). V was cut by 8 bases and J by 1 base, with 11 bases left in between. CDR3 size: 13 residues. Germline assignment: CDR1 MDHEN and CDR2 SYDVKM. DNA of the CDR3: TGTGCCAGCTCCCGGGACAATAACTATGGCTACACCTTC. It is translated as CASSRDNNYGYTF.

The rearrangement joins TRBV7-9 to TRBJ1-6; TRBD1 might be the D (5 bases). Trimming stripped 4 bases from V and 11 bases from J, with 18 bases between. Germline V gives CDR1 SEHNR, CDR2 FQNEAQ (reference sequence). The CDR3 contains 15 residues. Here the CDR3 DNA reads TGTGCCAGCAGCTGGGGTAGGGGCAGCGAAACACCCCTCCACTTT. Amino acids: CASSWGRGSETPLHF.

The chain has TRBV12-3 or TRBV12-4 and TRBJ2-7; D is tentatively TRBD1 or TRBD2 (6 bases each). The CDR3 covers 13 residues. V dropped 2 bases and J dropped 4 bases, with 9 bases sitting between them. CDR3: CASSLTGRYEQYF. The CDR3 DNA reads as TGTGCCAGCAGTTTAACAGGGAGGTACGAGCAGTACTTC.

This clonotype was recorded many times. The chain carries TRBV7-2 and TRBJ2-3; D remains unclear. In germline, CDR1 is SGHTA, CDR2 FQGNSA. The CDR3 loop spans 11 amino acids. The germline V and J ends were trimmed by 3 bases and 10 bases, with 8 bases remaining between them. The CDR3 region is CASSFRGAQYF. CDR3 nucleotides: TGTGCCAGCAGCTTTAGAGGTGCGCAGTATTTT.

This clonotype was observed many times. The V and J genes are TRBV6-2 or TRBV6-3 and TRBJ2-1; no reliable D call. Trimming took 5 bases from V and 5 from J, leaving 4 bases between them. Germline CDR1 and CDR2: MNHEY and SVGEGT. This CDR3 contains 11 residues. As DNA, the CDR3 is TGTGCCAGCAGTCACAACAATGAGCAGTTCTTC. This gives the protein CASSHNNEQFF.

This clonotype has just a few counts. The chain uses TRBV29-1 and TRBJ2-3; no firm D call. The CDR3 extends over 12 amino acids. Germline CDR1 and CDR2: SQVTM and ANQGSEA. The V and J ends lost 4 bases and 6 bases respectively, with 11 bases between them. The CDR3 DNA reads as TGCAGCGTTGGGGTACTCACGGATACGCAGTATTTT. Its translation: CSVGVLTDTQYF.

Ten or more counts support this clonotype. V is TRBV7-2 and J is TRBJ2-5, with 12 bases matching TRBD2. The CDR3 is 17 residues long. V lost 5 bases and J lost 1; bases outside the gene matches: 8. The germline V gene encodes CDR1 SGHTA and CDR2 FQGNSA. CDR3 loop: CASSRRSSGGGQETQYF. For the CDR3, the DNA is TGTGCCAGCAGCCGTCGCTCTAGCGGGGGGGGCCAAGAGACCCAGTACTTC. Combining the CDR3 with reference TRBV7-2 and TRBJ2-5 gives the whole variable domain GAGVSQSPSNKVTEKGKDVELRCDPISGHTALYWYRQSLGQGLEFLIYFQGNSAPDKSGLPSDRFSAERTGGSVSTLTIQRTQQEDSAVYLCASSRRSSGGGQETQYFGPGTRLLVL.

Concerning this clonotype: A much larger clone differs by one base, so this may be a read error. The gene calls are TRBV7-8 and TRBJ1-1, with no clear D. Looked up from germline, CDR1 is SGHVS and CDR2 is FQNEAQ. The V gene lost 7 bases and the J gene lost 7 bases, with 19 bases spanning the gap. There are 14 residues in the CDR3. CDR3 sequence: CASNPRTLSSEAFF. For the CDR3, the DNA is TGTGCCAGCAACCCTCGGACGTTAAGTAGTGAAGCTTTCTTT.

In its sample, this clonotype was seen once. V and J are TRBV5-5 and TRBJ1-5, with D tentatively TRBD1 (5 bases). Germline V lookup: CDR1 SGHKS, CDR2 YYEKEE (reference sequence). The CDR3 consists of 15 residues. Trimming took off 4 bases at V and 7 bases at J, with 18 bases between the two ends. CDR3 sequence (DNA): TGTGCCAGCAGCCCGTCTGGGGATCGGGGGCAGCCCCAGCATTTT. Translation: CASSPSGDRGQPQHF.

This clonotype was recorded many times. The J gene is TRBJ1-5, the V gene TRBV6-1; 11 nucleotides match TRBD1. The germline V gene encodes CDR1 MNHNS and CDR2 SASEGT. Germline trimming cut 6 bases from V and 8 bases from J; bases unmatched to any gene: 6. The CDR3 runs to 14 residues. CDR3: CASSEGQGVEPQHF. CDR3 DNA sequence: TGTGCCAGCAGCGAGGGACAGGGGGTAGAGCCCCAGCATTTT.

In its sample, this clonotype was seen a few times. The V gene is TRBV5-1, the J gene TRBJ1-3; 7 positions agree with TRBD1. The CDR3 runs to 14 residues. Germline CDR1 SGHRS, CDR2 YFSETQ. The V gene end was trimmed by 5 bases and the J gene end by 2 bases; junction bases not matched to a gene: 4. CDR3 DNA sequence: TGCGCCAGCAGGAGGGACAGCACTGGAAACACCATATATTTT. Translation: CASRRDSTGNTIYF.

This chain uses TRBV28 with TRBJ2-1; D not certain. This CDR3 contains 14 residues. From germline, CDR1 is MDHEN and CDR2 SYDVKM. With 8 bases removed from V and 0 bases from J, the gap between germline ends came to 11 bases. The CDR3: CASDESRSYNEQFF. In nucleotides, the CDR3 is TGTGCCAGCGATGAAAGTCGCTCCTACAATGAGCAGTTCTTC.

This clonotype was recorded many times. The rearrangement joins TRBV7-2 to TRBJ1-6; possible D gene TRBD1, 5 bases. The germline V gene has CDR1 SGHTA and CDR2 FQGNSA. This CDR3 is built from 14 residues. V was trimmed by 0 bases and J by 7 bases, leaving 7 bases between them. In DNA, the CDR3 is TGTGCCAGCAGCTTAGCAGGGGAAAATTCACCCCTCCACTTT. This sequence encodes CASSLAGENSPLHF. The full variable domain, with the rest looked up from reference TRBV7-2 and TRBJ1-6, is GAGVSQSPSNKVTEKGKDVELRCDPISGHTALYWYRQSLGQGLEFLIYFQGNSAPDKSGLPSDRFSAERTGGSVSTLTIQRTQQEDSAVYLCASSLAGENSPLHFGNGTRLTVT.

In its sample, this clonotype was seen a few times. J is TRBJ1-2 and V is TRBV7-2; D ambiguous. The CDR3 contains 17 residues. The V gene's germline CDR1 is SGHTA and CDR2 FQGNSA. Trimming removed 1 base from V and 4 bases from J, with 19 bases in between. The CDR3 coding sequence is TGTGCCAGCAGCTTAGATGTATTAAGGGTCGGTGGCTATGGCTACACCTTC. Translation gives CASSLDVLRVGGYGYTF.

This clonotype has ten or more counts. The chain employs TRBV7-2 and TRBJ2-1; D ambiguous. The CDR3 loop spans 15 amino acids. Trimming cost V 5 bases and J 12 bases, with 23 bases left between them. Germline lookup yields CDR1 SGHTA and CDR2 FQGNSA. The CDR3 reads CASSRSDRSGLGQFF. The CDR3 DNA reads TGTGCCAGCAGCCGTTCGGACCGGTCTGGGCTAGGGCAGTTCTTC.

There are many counts of this clonotype. J is TRBJ2-2 and V is TRBV12-3 or TRBV12-4; D is uncertain. Trimming left V 1 base short and J 7 bases short, with 10 bases between. The CDR3 totals 14 residues. CDR3 nucleotide sequence: TGTGCCAGCAGTTTAGGGCTATCTAGCGGGGAGCTGTTTTTT. Its translation: CASSLGLSSGELFF.

Ten or more counts support this clonotype. The junction departs from the called germline gene at one end, perhaps through a read error. The chain is built from TRBV7-2 and TRBJ1-2, with D hard to call. CDR1 SGHTA and CDR2 FQGNSA come from the germline V gene. This CDR3 comprises 9 residues. In DNA, the CDR3 is TGTGCCAGCAGCTTAGCACTCTCCTTC. It encodes CASSLALSF.

The CDR3 coding sequence is TGTGCCTGGAGTGCGGCAGTATATCAGCCCCAGCATTTT. Translation: CAWSAAVYQPQHF. This chain connects TRBV30 to TRBJ1-5; D gene unclear. The CDR3 has 13 amino acids. Germline V lookup: CDR1 GTSNPN, CDR2 SVGIG (reference sequence). The ends were cut back, 1 base at V and 5 bases at J, with 9 bases in the middle.

This clonotype was seen ten or more times. The V call is TRBV10-3, the J call TRBJ2-7; 7 bases line up with TRBD1. With 7 bases clipped from V and 5 bases from J, the junction kept 11 bases outside the gene matches. This CDR3 spans 14 amino acids. Germline lookup yields CDR1 ENHRY and CDR2 SYGVKD. This CDR3 reads CAITKTGLGDEQYF. The CDR3 DNA follows: TGTGCCATCACCAAGACAGGGTTAGGCGACGAGCAGTACTTC.

CDR3 bases: TGTGCCAGCAGTTACTCGACAGTTGGAAACACCATATATTTT. As protein: CASSYSTVGNTIYF. The chain uses TRBV6-2 or TRBV6-3 and TRBJ1-3; a possible D gene is TRBD1 (5 bases). CDR1 and CDR2 (germline): MNHEY, SVGEGT. The germline V and J ends were trimmed by 0 bases and 3 bases, with 6 bases remaining between them. The CDR3 is made up of 14 amino acids.

This clonotype was detected many times. J is TRBJ2-1 and V is TRBV7-8, with D possibly matching TRBD1 (6 bases). CDR3 length equals 13 residues. V was pared by 5 bases and J by 10 bases, with 15 bases between. Germline loops: CDR1 SGHVS, CDR2 FQNEAQ. CDR3 residues: CASSQGSLREQFF. CDR3 DNA: TGTGCCAGCAGCCAGGGGTCCCTCAGGGAGCAGTTCTTC.

This clonotype appeared many times. The V and J genes are TRBV7-2 and TRBJ2-6; no firm D call. CDR3 size: 15 residues. V was cut by 5 bases and J by 0 bases, with 8 bases left in between. Germline values: CDR1 SGHTA, CDR2 FQGNSA. The DNA of the CDR3 is TGTGCCAGCAGCCCTCAGTTCTCTGGGGCCAACGTCCTGACTTTC. Its translation: CASSPQFSGANVLTF.

The sample holds many counts of this clonotype. The chain employs TRBV14 and TRBJ2-1, with TRBD2 as a possible D gene (6 bases). This CDR3 region has 17 residues. CDR1 and CDR2 from the germline V gene are SGHDN and FVKESK. Deletions cut 1 base from V and 0 bases from J, with 13 bases between. CDR3 in DNA: TGTGCCAGCAGCCAAGTAGGAGGGGTAAGCTCCTACAATGAGCAGTTCTTC. This sequence encodes CASSQVGGVSSYNEQFF.

This clonotype was counted ten times or more. The gene calls are TRBV7-2 and TRBJ2-3, with 9 nucleotides matching TRBD2. The V gene end was trimmed by 3 bases and the J gene end by 6 bases; junction bases not matched to a gene: 7. Germline V gene lookup returns CDR1 SGHTA and CDR2 FQGNSA. The CDR3 length is 15 residues. The CDR3 region is CASSFRERGADTQYF. The CDR3 region has the DNA TGTGCCAGCAGCTTTAGGGAGCGGGGGGCCGATACGCAGTATTTT.